This is a list of T cell receptor beta chains from one sample in a study of blood T cell repertoires in COVID-19. The method was immunoSEQ multiplex PCR; TCRdb's version includes in-frame clones alone and lacks a portion of them. Here the sample spans hundreds of thousands of clones, around 91% being singletons. Source material: PBMCs or T cells enriched from blood (not recorded which). All receptors come from a young man who had recovered from COVID-19. The CDR3 runs from the conserved cysteine through the conserved F or W. D genes are given only for firm matches.

TRBJ1-4	TRBV15	TRBD1	CATSTGTGINEKLFF
TRBJ2-5	TRBV7-9	TRBD2	CASSPTPISGGPQETQYF
TRBJ2-7	TRBV19	.	CASSRKQGGEQYF
TRBJ1-6	TRBV2	.	CASSSDSFAPLHF
TRBJ2-1	TRBV19	.	CASNHGTPGNEQFF
TRBJ2-7	TRBV12-5	TRBD1	CASGSGWGQGAREQYF
TRBJ2-7	TRBV7-9	TRBD1	CASSLRTGGEDEQYF
TRBJ2-1	TRBV12-3/TRBV12-4	.	CASRRVNNEQFF
TRBJ2-3	TRBV24-1	.	CATSDLLVGDTQYF
TRBJ1-1	TRBV30	TRBD1	CAWSVAPKLPQGKHTEAFF
TRBJ2-5	TRBV19	.	CASSLQQGGFIGETQYF
TRBJ2-2	TRBV18	TRBD2	CASSPRTLAGGPHTGELFF
TRBJ2-2	TRBV28	TRBD1	CASLTSPGQGDSGELFF
TRBJ2-7	TRBV6-5	TRBD2	CASRPSMGEGYEQYF
TRBJ2-2	TRBV5-1	.	CASSLDGPGELFF
TRBJ1-2	TRBV10-1	TRBD1	CASSVGDRPTRATF
TRBJ2-5	TRBV5-1	TRBD2	CASSPRTSGMWETQYF
TRBJ2-1	TRBV27	TRBD2	CASSGLAGGQSSYNEQFF
TRBJ2-7	TRBV7-8	TRBD1	CASSYDRDLLYEQYF
TRBJ2-2	TRBV29-1	TRBD1	CSVDGDRANTGELFF
TRBJ1-2	TRBV6-1	.	CASSERSDLLGRYGYTF
TRBJ2-7	TRBV19	TRBD2	CASSPRGRANPYEQYF
TRBJ1-1	TRBV19	TRBD1	CASNGPTGMNTEAFF
TRBJ1-2	TRBV30	TRBD1	CAWARGPVYGYTF
TRBJ2-4	TRBV6-1	TRBD2	CASSDGGFAKNIQYF
TRBJ2-2	TRBV19	TRBD2	CASSSLLAGGGTGELFF
TRBJ1-4	TRBV5-8	.	CASSLSRGLRVNEKLFF
TRBJ1-6	TRBV10-3	.	CAISESPDGRNSPLHF
TRBJ2-4	TRBV19	TRBD1	CASSIGGQGMDIQYF
TRBJ2-1	TRBV5-1	TRBD2	CASSSRLAGNQQFF